This TCR beta chain was recorded in a study of tumor-infiltrating lymphocytes in primary liver carcinoma (dated by TCRdb to the late 2010s). At the level of the whole study: Hepatocellular carcinoma (four) or combined HCC and intrahepatic cholangiocarcinoma (one) was present in the five patients, who were three men and two women aged 30 to 69 years. Tumors of the five patients were stage T1-T3 N0M0 with maximum diameters of roughly 4.2 to 11 cm. Samples yielded roughly 3.5 to 7.5 million productive TCRbeta reads; read depth did not differ significantly between tissue types. For each liver tumor, the study sampled five regions along with adjacent normal tissue and blood, and applied TCRbeta repertoire sequencing, expression microarrays and whole-exome sequencing. A total of 35 or so specimens from 5 patients went through TCRbeta repertoire sequencing, namely 25 tumor regions, 5 adjacent noncancerous liver tissues and 5 peripheral blood samples. Technical replicate repertoires showed high reproducibility, with mean shared-clone rates roughly 0.87 and correlation coefficients above 0.95.

Looking up the germline V gene yields CDR1 SGHAT and CDR2 FQNNGV. Counted from cysteine to phenylalanine, this CDR3 has 14 amino acids. This entry keeps only the CDR3 DNA: 42 bases, framed from base 1. Results and caveats for the whole study, not just this receptor: With just a few patients in the study, the authors point out that the findings should be validated in a larger study. Because only the TCR beta chain was sequenced and unpaired alpha chains were not captured, true repertoire diversity is likely underestimated. Repertoire overlap was found to be higher between tumor regions (mean approximately 35%) than between tumor-adjacent (around 17%) or tumor-blood (14%) pairs, consistent with antigen-driven expansion. Since the samples were bulk and unsorted, there was no way to compare CD4+ and CD8+ T cell repertoires. Compared with blood, tumors had a significantly larger share of the repertoire taken up by the top 250 clones (p = 0.039).

Without any cell sorting, total RNA and DNA were extracted together from around 18-30 mg of bulk tissue using the AllPrep DNA/RNA mini kit. Between late 2015 and March 2016, a handful of patients in China with histopathologically diagnosed primary liver carcinoma had their tumors surgically resected. At the time of sampling, the patients had chronic HBV infection and had not received any treatment. Pieces of fresh tumor and adjacent tissue were cut in half, with one half kept in RNAlater at -80 degrees C and the other half sent for histology. As for this clonotype: Its antigen has not been determined. One end of the junction is discordant with germline, which a read error may explain.

Using a constant-region primer and ProtoScript II reverse transcriptase, TCRbeta-specific cDNA was reverse-transcribed from around 520 ng total RNA. TCRbeta libraries were built with three nested multiplex PCR rounds, a slightly modified ARM-PCR procedure. Each of the first two PCR rounds ran for approximately 10 cycles using multiplex TRBV1-TRBV30 forward primers together with a Cbeta reverse primer. A final 25-cycle PCR with Deep VentR polymerase added sample barcodes and Illumina adapters. Before sequencing, amplicons of 200-500 bp were gel-purified using a QIAquick gel extraction kit. An Illumina HiSeq 2500 was used to sequence the TCRbeta amplicons with 250-bp paired-end reads. The published analysis was carried out like this. Trimmomatic v0.33 was used to quality-trim the reads, and FLASH v1.2.11 was used to merge paired reads so that full CDR3 sequences could be recovered. MiGEC v1.2.1b assigned V, D and J germline segments to the rearranged TCRbeta sequences. Clonotype statistics and Shannon-Wiener diversity indices were computed with VDJtools v1.0.0. Except for diversity analysis, only each sample's 250 most abundant clonotypes were used in subsequent analyses to reduce sampling bias. TCRdb handled the public reads itself, with Q25 trimming in fastp and clone calling in MiXCR, and kept productive beta chains. One record per CDR3 amino acid sequence lists the most common genes and DNA. The V and J calls were determined by TCRdb, not by the authors. The sample includes about 120,000 distinct CDR3 sequences, with 65% to 75% observed a single time. The ten largest clones add up to 8.1% of the sample.

This TCR came from an older woman with primary liver carcinoma and hepatitis B virus infection. The receptor chain draws on TRBV11-2 and TRBJ2-2; the D segment could be TRBD2, given 5 matching bases. What was sequenced was tumor-adjacent normal liver tissue. This receptor carries the CDR3 CASSPNKNSGELSF. The nucleotide sequence is given as TGTGCCAGTAGCCCAAATAAGAATTCCGGGGAGCTGTCTTTT.